This T cell receptor (beta chain) was sequenced for a study of cytotoxic CD8 clonotypes in ibrutinib-treated CLL (dated by TCRdb to about 2021). Notes on the research overall: The cohort was composed of roughly ten relapsed/refractory and about 15 treatment-naive patients; IGHV unmutated status was identified in some 17 patients. Cryopreserved peripheral blood mononuclear cells were obtained prior to treatment, at the time of response, and at either disease progression or sustained remission. The response samples were drawn at a median of approximately 12 months into treatment, with a range of about 6 to 40 months. Longitudinal samples were available for about 30% of the 86 trial participants. An average of about 260,000 productive templates and some 99,000 productive rearrangements was obtained per sample. Partial responses were observed in about 25 patients and complete responses in 2; after a median follow-up of around 68 months, remission was maintained in 14 patients and progression was observed in roughly twelve. All remission and progressive disease samples were collected while patients were still receiving ibrutinib. Points the paper makes about the study in general: Public clonotypes were rare and either contracted or stayed stable during treatment, and the rise in clonality at ibrutinib response reflected the expansion of private clonotypes. Baseline clonality exceeded that of age-matched healthy donors and correlated strongly with circulating CD8+ T-cell counts. Sampling times were not matched between patients in sustained remission and patients whose disease was progressing, and lymph node repertoires were not examined. At ibrutinib response clonality went up, during sustained remission it held steady, and at progression it dropped back toward baseline.

The germline ends are 24 bases apart after V is trimmed by 4 bases and J by 5 bases. The germline V gene (reference sequence) yields SGHNT for CDR1 and YYREEE for CDR2. The CDR3, from cysteine to phenylalanine, totals 18 residues. Kept here is only the CDR3 DNA, which spans 54 bases and is read in frame from base 1. The goal of deep resolution MiSeq sequencing was a depth between 1 in 1 million and 1 in 200,000 T cells, and coverage averaged 10x per clonotype. The immunoSEQ hsTCRB Kit was used to generate TCR beta libraries. The source study handled its data this way. Data were analyzed with ImmunoSEQ Data Assistant and ImmunoSEQ Analyzer, with V, D and J genes assigned per IMGT definitions. Clonality, with values ranging from 0 to 1, was calculated as one minus the normalized Shannon entropy of productive rearrangement frequencies. Only overrepresented clonotypes making up at least 0.05% of the repertoire of each patient were included in the public clonotype analysis. Approximately 12 age-matched healthy donor repertoires from immuneACCESS were used as controls for clonality. TCRdb carries this immuneACCESS record with in-frame sequences only. Its versions omit some clonotypes, under half of them owing to an unresolved V gene in the studies checked, with the rest unexplained. Clone size and the V and J calls come from that table; the DNA yielded D and trimming. The sample has around 250,000 clones on record, less than 75% of them singletons. The ten largest clonotypes hold 15% of the sample.

The sample's time point label, in plain terms: 20 to 25 months on ibrutinib. Roughly 2 micrograms of genomic DNA were extracted from cryopreserved PBMCs for TCR beta library preparation. Longitudinal blood samples from CLL patients receiving ibrutinib monotherapy were subjected to high-throughput TCR beta sequencing. The patients took part in an open-label, single-center phase 2 trial of ibrutinib monotherapy. Comment on this clone: Its antigen is unknown. Base quality data are lacking; no much larger clone is found one base away.

The chain employs TRBV5-4 and TRBJ2-2, with the identity of the D gene unclear. The sequence came from a human donor with chronic lymphocytic leukemia. Sequencing used PBMCs, obtained after 24 months of ibrutinib treatment. The CDR3 loop reads CASSPQWQEPLKTGELFF. The nucleotide sequence is TGTGCCAGCAGCCCCCAATGGCAGGAGCCCTTGAAGACCGGGGAGCTGTTTTTT.